The clone carrying this T cell receptor beta chain was seen repeatedly, ten times or more. Its antigen is as yet unknown. TCRbeta library preparation incorporated unique molecular identifiers. TCRdb re-analysed the PCR reads in MiXCR, keeping a single row per CDR3 protein. In the table there are approximately 800,000 distinct CDR3 sequences, about 15% of which are singletons. These data come from a study of T-cell reconstitution after alpha-beta-depleted transplantation in children. Study results and caveats: Several hundred expanded graft clones reportedly gave rise to the alpha-beta T cells present about two months after transplant. In some patients, recipient T cells and intrathymic progenitors surviving conditioning explained high day-60 diversity. Hyperexpanded clones declined; after one year, newly produced T cells mostly supplied diversity.

Germline loops: CDR1 SGHRS, CDR2 YFSETQ. The CDR3 contains 15 residues. With 4 bases clipped from V and 3 bases from J, the junction kept 6 bases outside the gene matches. The rearrangement uses TRBV5-1 and TRBJ2-7, with TRBD2 matching 11 bases. Sequencing was performed on PBMCs, mostly from graft donor cells, taken 360 days after TCRalphabeta/CD19-depleted stem cell transplant. The clonotype comes from a male patient aged 10 to 17 who had a stem cell transplant for acute lymphoblastic leukemia, so the T cells may come from the graft donor. The CDR3 sequence: CASSHTSGGFYEQYF. In DNA form, the CDR3 reads TGCGCCAGCAGCCATACTAGCGGGGGATTCTACGAGCAGTACTTC.